This is a list of T cell receptor beta chains from one sample in a study of lymphopenia after photon versus proton radiotherapy. The data were produced by immunoSEQ multiplex PCR, yet TCRdb's version contains in-frame clones alone and is incomplete. Of more than 20,000 clones in the sample, around four fifths were seen once. Sequencing used peripheral blood, obtained from a patient treated with photon-based radiotherapy. These receptors were taken from a man aged 40-49 years with gastric cancer. CDR3s include the opening cysteine and the closing phenylalanine or tryptophan. The D gene is left open where the match is weak. Clone size is not always given. Where it is, it says once, few, many or a class for expanded clones.

TRBV11-2	TRBJ2-3	.	.	CASSNRDTVTDTQYF	TGTGCCAGCAGCAACCGGGACACCGTCACAGATACGCAGTATTTT
TRBV18	TRBJ2-5	.	.	CASSAGLETQYF	TGTGCCAGCTCCGCCGGGTTGGAGACCCAGTACTTC
TRBV4-1	TRBJ1-2	.	once	CASSQETGGYTF	TGCGCCAGCAGCCAAGAGACCGGGGGCTACACCTTC
TRBV5-1	TRBJ2-7	TRBD1	.	CASRIWTGPTYEQYF	TGCGCCAGCAGAATCTGGACAGGACCGACCTACGAGCAGTACTTC
TRBV6-5	TRBJ2-7	TRBD1	.	CASSPDRVPTYEQYF	TGTGCCAGCAGCCCGGACAGGGTACCCACCTACGAGCAGTACTTC
TRBV18	TRBJ2-7	.	.	CASSTSGTRMNEQYF	TGTGCCAGCTCTACCTCGGGGACAAGGATGAACGAGCAGTACTTC
TRBV30	TRBJ1-2	.	.	CAWSVGSNYGYTF	TGTGCCTGGAGTGTAGGTTCTAACTATGGCTACACCTTC
TRBV2	TRBJ2-7	.	.	CDSGRVNTYEQYF	TGTGATTCGGGCAGGGTGAATACCTACGAGCAGTACTTC
TRBV6-5	TRBJ1-2	.	.	CASSYGKGTPSGYTF	TGTGCCAGCAGTTACGGGAAGGGGACCCCCAGTGGCTACACCTTC
TRBV4-1	TRBJ1-1	.	.	CASSQPQGTEAFF	TGCGCCAGCAGCCAACCCCAAGGAACTGAAGCTTTCTTT
TRBV2	TRBJ1-2	.	.	CASTGLGDYGYTF	TGTGCCAGCACCGGGTTGGGGGACTATGGCTACACCTTC
TRBV18	TRBJ1-4	TRBD1	.	CASSPLGQALREKLFF	TGTGCCAGCTCACCACTGGGACAGGCCCTTCGGGAAAAACTGTTTTTT
TRBV13	TRBJ2-3	.	once	CASSSRGAPHTQYF	TGTGCCAGCAGCAGTCGGGGGGCCCCACATACGCAGTATTTT
TRBV6-1	TRBJ2-5	.	.	CASSEASGVQETQYF	TGTGCCAGCAGTGAAGCCTCAGGGGTCCAAGAGACCCAGTACTTC
TRBV4-2	TRBJ2-5	TRBD2	few	CASSYGTSGQETQYF	TGTGCCAGCAGCTACGGGACTAGCGGACAAGAGACCCAGTACTTC